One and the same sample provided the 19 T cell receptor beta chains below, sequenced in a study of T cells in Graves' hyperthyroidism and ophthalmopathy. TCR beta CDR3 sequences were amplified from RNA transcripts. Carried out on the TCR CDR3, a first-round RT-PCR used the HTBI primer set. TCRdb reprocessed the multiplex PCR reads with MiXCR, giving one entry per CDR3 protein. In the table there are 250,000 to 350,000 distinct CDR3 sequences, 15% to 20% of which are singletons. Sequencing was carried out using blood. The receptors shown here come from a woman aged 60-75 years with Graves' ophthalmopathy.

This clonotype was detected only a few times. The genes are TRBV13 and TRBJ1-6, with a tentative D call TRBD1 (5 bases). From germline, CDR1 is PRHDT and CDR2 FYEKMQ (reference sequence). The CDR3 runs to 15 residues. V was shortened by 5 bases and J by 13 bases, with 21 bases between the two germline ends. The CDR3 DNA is TGTGCCAGCAGCGTAACCAAGGGGAGCATTTGGCCCCTCCACTTT. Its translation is CASSVTKGSIWPLHF.

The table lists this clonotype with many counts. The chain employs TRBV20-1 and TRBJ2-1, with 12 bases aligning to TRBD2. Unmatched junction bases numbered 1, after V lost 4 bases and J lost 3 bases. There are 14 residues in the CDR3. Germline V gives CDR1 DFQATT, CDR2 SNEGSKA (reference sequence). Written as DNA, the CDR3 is TGCAGTGCTACTAGCGGGAGGGTCTACAATGAGCAGTTCTTC. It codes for CSATSGRVYNEQFF.

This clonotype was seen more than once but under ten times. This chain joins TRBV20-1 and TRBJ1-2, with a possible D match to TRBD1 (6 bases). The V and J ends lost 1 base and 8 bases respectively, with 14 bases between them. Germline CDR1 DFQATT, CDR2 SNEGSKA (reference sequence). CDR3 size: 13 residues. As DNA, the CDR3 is TGCAGTGCTAGAGTCGACGGCGGGGGCGGCTACACCTTC. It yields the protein CSARVDGGGGYTF.

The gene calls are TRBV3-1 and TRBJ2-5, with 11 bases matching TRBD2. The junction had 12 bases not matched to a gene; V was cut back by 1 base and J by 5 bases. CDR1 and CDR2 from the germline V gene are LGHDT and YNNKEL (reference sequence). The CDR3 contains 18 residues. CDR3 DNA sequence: TGTGCCAGCAGCCAAGTCGGTAGCGGGAGGGCCTGGAGGGAGACCCAGTACTTC. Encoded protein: CASSQVGSGRAWRETQYF.

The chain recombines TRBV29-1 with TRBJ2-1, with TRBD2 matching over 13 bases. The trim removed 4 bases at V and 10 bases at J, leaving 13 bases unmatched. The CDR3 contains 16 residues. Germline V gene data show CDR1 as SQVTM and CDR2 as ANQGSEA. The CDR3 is CSVALTSGGPGGEQFF. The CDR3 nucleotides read TGCAGCGTTGCCCTGACTAGCGGGGGGCCAGGTGGCGAGCAGTTCTTC.

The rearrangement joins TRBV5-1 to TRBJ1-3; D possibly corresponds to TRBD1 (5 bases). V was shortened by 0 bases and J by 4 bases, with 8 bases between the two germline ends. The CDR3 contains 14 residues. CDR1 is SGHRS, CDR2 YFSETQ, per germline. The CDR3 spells CASSLAGPGNTIYF. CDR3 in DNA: TGCGCCAGCAGCTTGGCAGGGCCCGGAAACACCATATATTTT.

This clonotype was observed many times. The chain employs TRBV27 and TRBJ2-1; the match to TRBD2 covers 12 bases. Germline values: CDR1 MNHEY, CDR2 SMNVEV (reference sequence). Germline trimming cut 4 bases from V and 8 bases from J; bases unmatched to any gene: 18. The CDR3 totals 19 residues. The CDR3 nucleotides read TGTGCCAGCAGTTCCCGAAAACCCCACACTAGCGGGGGGTTGCATGAGCAGTTCTTC. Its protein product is CASSSRKPHTSGGLHEQFF.

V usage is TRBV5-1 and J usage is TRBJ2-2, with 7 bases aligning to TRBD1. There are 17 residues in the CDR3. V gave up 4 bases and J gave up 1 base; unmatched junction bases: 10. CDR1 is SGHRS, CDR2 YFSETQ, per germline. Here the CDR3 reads CASSPNPGQRNTGELFF. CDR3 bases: TGCGCCAGCAGCCCGAACCCGGGACAGAGGAACACCGGGGAGCTGTTTTTT.

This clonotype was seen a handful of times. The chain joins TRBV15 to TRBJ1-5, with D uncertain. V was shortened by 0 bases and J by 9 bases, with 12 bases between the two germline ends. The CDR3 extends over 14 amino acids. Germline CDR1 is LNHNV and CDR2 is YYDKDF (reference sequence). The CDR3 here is CATSRDYSGRPQHF. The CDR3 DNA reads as TGTGCCACCAGCAGAGATTATAGCGGTCGGCCCCAGCATTTT.

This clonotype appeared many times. The CDR3 bases are TGCAGTGCTAATTACAGGGGGCCGAACACTGAAGCTTTCTTT. Translated, it gives CSANYRGPNTEAFF. This chain links TRBV20-1 with TRBJ1-1, with TRBD1 identical over 9 bases. Trimming removed 4 bases from V and 1 base from J; junction bases left unmatched: 4. CDR1 and CDR2 (germline): DFQATT, SNEGSKA (reference sequence). The CDR3 length is 14 residues.

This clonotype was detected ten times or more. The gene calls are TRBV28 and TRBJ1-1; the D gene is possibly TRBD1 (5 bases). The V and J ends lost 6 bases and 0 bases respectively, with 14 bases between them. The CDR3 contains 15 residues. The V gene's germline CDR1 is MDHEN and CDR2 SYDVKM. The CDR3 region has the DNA TGTGCCAGCAGCGGGGAAGGGGTGGTGAACACTGAAGCTTTCTTT. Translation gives CASSGEGVVNTEAFF.

Here the CDR3 reads CASSLNRVNNQPQHF. The DNA of the CDR3 is TGTGCCAGCAGCTTGAACAGGGTGAACAATCAGCCCCAGCATTTT. The genes are TRBV5-6 and TRBJ1-5, with TRBD1 as a possible D gene (6 bases). The V end was cut by 1 base, the J end by 3 bases, with 11 bases between. The CDR3 runs to 15 residues. Germline CDR1 is SGHDT and CDR2 is YYEEEE.

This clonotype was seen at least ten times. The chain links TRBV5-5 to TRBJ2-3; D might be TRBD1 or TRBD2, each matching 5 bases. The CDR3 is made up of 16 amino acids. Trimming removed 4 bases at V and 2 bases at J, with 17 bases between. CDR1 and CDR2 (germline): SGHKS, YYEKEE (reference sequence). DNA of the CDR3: TGTGCCAGCAGCCCCAGGGACCTCCTCTACACAGATACGCAGTATTTT. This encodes CASSPRDLLYTDTQYF.

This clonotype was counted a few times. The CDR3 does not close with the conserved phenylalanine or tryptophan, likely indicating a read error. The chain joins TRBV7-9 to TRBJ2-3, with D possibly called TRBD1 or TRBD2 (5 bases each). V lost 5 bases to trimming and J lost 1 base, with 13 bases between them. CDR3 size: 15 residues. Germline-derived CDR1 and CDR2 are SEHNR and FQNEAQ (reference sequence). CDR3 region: CASSIRGDGTDTQYL. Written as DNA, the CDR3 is TGTGCCAGCAGCATAAGAGGGGATGGCACAGATACGCAGTATCTT.

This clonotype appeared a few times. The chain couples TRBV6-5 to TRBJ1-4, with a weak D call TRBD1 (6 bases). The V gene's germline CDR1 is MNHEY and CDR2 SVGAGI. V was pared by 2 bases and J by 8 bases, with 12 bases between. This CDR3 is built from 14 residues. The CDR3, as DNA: TGTGCCAGCAGTTACGTAGGGGGTAGGGAAAAACTGTTTTTT. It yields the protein CASSYVGGREKLFF.

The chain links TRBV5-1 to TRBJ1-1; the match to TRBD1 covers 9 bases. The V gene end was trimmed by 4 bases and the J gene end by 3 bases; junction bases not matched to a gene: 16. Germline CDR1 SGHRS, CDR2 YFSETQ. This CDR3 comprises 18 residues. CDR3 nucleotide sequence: TGCGCCAGCAGCGTCGCCGGGACAGGGAGGTTTCCGGACACTGAAGCTTTCTTT. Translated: CASSVAGTGRFPDTEAFF.

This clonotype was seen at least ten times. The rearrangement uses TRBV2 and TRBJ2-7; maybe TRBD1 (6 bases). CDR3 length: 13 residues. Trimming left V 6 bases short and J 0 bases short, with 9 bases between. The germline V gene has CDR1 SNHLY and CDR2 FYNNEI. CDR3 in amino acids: CASSLQGSYEQYF. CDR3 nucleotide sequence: TGTGCCAGCAGCTTACAGGGCTCCTACGAGCAGTACTTC.

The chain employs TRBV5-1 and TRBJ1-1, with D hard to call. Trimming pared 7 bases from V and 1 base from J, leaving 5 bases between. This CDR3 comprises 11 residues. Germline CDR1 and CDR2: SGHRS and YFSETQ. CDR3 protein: CASAENTEAFF. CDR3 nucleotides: TGCGCCAGCGCAGAGAACACTGAAGCTTTCTTT. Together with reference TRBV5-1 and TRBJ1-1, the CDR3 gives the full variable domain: KAGVTQTPRYLIKTRGQQVTLSCSPISGHRSVSWYQQTPGQGLQFLFEYFSETQRNKGNFPGRFSGRQFSNSRSEMNVSTLELGDSALYLCASAENTEAFFGQGTRLTVV.

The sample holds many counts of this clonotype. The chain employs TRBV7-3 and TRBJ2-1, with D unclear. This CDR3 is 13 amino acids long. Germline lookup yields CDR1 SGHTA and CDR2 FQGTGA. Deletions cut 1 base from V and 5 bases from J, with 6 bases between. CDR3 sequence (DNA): TGTGCCAGCAGCTTAAGCCAAGACAATGAGCAGTTCTTC. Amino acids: CASSLSQDNEQFF.